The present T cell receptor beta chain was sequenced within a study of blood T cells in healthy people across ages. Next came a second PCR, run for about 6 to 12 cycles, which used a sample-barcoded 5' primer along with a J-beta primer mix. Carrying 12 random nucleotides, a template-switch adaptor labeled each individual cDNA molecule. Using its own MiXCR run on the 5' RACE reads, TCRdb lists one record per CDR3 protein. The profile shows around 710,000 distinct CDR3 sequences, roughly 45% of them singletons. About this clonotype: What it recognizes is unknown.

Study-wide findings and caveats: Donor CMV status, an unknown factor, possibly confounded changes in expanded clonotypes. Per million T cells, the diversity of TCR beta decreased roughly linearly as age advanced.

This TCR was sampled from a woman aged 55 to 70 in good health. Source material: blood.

The CDR3 sequence is CASSPTWGPYEQYF. The CDR3 bases are TGTGCCAGCAGCCCCACCTGGGGCCCCTACGAGCAGTACTTC. The chain recombines TRBV7-2 with TRBJ2-7; the D gene is possibly TRBD1 (5 bases). V lost 5 bases to trimming and J lost 2 bases, with 13 bases between them. This CDR3 is 14 amino acids long. Germline values: CDR1 SGHTA, CDR2 FQGNSA.